A single sample is the source of the 31 T cell receptor beta chains below, sequenced in a study of T cell clonotyping in hematopoietic cell transplantation. Data came from immunoSEQ multiplex PCR; TCRdb stores just in-frame clones and leaves some out. The sample yields roughly 42,000 clones, roughly 94% seen once. The sequenced material came from peripheral blood mononuclear cells. These receptors came from a woman aged 50 to 65 in good health. Some clones in this sample may be carry-over from other donors' samples.

The chain uses TRBV19 and TRBJ1-6; D not resolved. The V end lost 5 bases, the J end lost 6 bases, and 20 bases lay between the germline ends. Germline values: CDR1 LNHDA, CDR2 SQIVND (reference sequence). The CDR3 contains 17 residues. The CDR3, as DNA: TGTGCCAGTAGTGTAAGACTTACCACGACTATTAATTCACCCCTCCACTTT. It specifies CASSVRLTTTINSPLHF.

V usage is TRBV11-1 and J usage is TRBJ2-3; 10 bases are shared with TRBD2. V dropped 3 bases and J dropped 0; count of bases not matched to a gene: 0. The CDR3 contains 15 residues. CDR1 is SGHAT, CDR2 FQDESV, per germline (reference sequence). Here the CDR3 reads CASSFSGGSTDTQYF. In nucleotides, the CDR3 is TGTGCCAGCAGCTTTAGCGGGGGGAGCACAGATACGCAGTATTTT.

The chain has TRBV19 and TRBJ2-3; D not resolved. The CDR3 loop spans 13 amino acids. The V end was cut by 0 bases, the J end by 4 bases, with 5 bases between. Germline V gene lookup returns CDR1 LNHDA and CDR2 SQIVND (reference sequence). The CDR3 here is CASSIEVADTQYF. CDR3 sequence (DNA): TGTGCCAGTAGTATAGAGGTCGCAGATACGCAGTATTTT.

The chain employs TRBV5-1 and TRBJ2-2; TRBD1 aligns across 8 bases. CDR3 length equals 14 residues. CDR1 and CDR2 from the germline V gene are SGHRS and YFSETQ. V lost 4 bases, J lost 4 bases, and 3 bases stayed unmatched. CDR3 DNA sequence: TGCGCCAGCAGCATACAGGGGGGCACCGGGGAGCTGTTTTTT. It yields the protein CASSIQGGTGELFF.

This clone has a single count. This rearrangement joins TRBV4-1 to TRBJ1-1; weak D call: TRBD1 (5 bases). CDR3 size: 19 residues. V lost 1 base to trimming and J lost 5 bases, with 26 bases between them. From germline, CDR1 is MGHRA and CDR2 YSYEKL. The CDR3 DNA sequence: TGCGCCAGCAGCCAAGGCCACAATCCCCGGATGGGGGGACGGACTGAAGCTTTCTTT. Translating it yields CASSQGHNPRMGGRTEAFF.

V and J are TRBV11-2 and TRBJ1-1, with TRBD1 identical over 9 bases. The CDR3 has 13 amino acids. Germline V gene lookup returns CDR1 SGHAT and CDR2 FQNNGV. Trimming cost V 3 bases and J 11 bases; bases outside gene matches: 7. CDR3 sequence: CASSFGTGLVAFF. Written as DNA, the CDR3 is TGTGCCAGCAGCTTTGGGACAGGGTTGGTCGCTTTCTTT.

The chain joins TRBV6-5 to TRBJ2-3; the match to TRBD2 covers 8 bases. J was trimmed by 8 bases and V by 6 bases; bases with no gene match: 10. This CDR3 has 14 amino acids. Germline CDR1 reads MNHEY; CDR2 reads SVGAGI. CDR3 in DNA: TGTGCCAGCAGCCCGGTCCTACTAGCGGTTACGCAGTATTTT. Its protein product is CASSPVLLAVTQYF.

The gene calls are TRBV6-6 and TRBJ1-1; D gene uncertain. Germline values: CDR1 MNHNY, CDR2 SVGAGI (reference sequence). The CDR3 is made up of 12 amino acids. V was cut by 6 bases and J by 1 base, with 6 bases left in between. The CDR3 sequence is CASRRQNTEAFF. The CDR3 coding sequence is TGTGCCAGCAGGAGACAGAACACTGAAGCTTTCTTT.

This clone was counted only a few times. The rearrangement links TRBV9 to TRBJ2-2, with D tentatively TRBD1 (6 bases). In germline, CDR1 is SGDLS, CDR2 YYNGEE. The V gene lost 4 bases and the J gene lost 6 bases, with 28 bases spanning the gap. The CDR3 spans 19 residues. The CDR3, as DNA: TGTGCCAGCAGCTCTATCATCTTTAGGACAGCTTTGGGGTCCGGGGAGCTGTTTTTT. Its translation: CASSSIIFRTALGSGELFF.

This chain joins TRBV5-5 and TRBJ1-1; no firm D call. Trimming took 2 bases from V and 1 from J, leaving 6 bases between them. The CDR3 loop spans 13 amino acids. In germline, CDR1 is SGHKS, CDR2 YYEKEE (reference sequence). The CDR3 sequence: CASSLNRNTEAFF. CDR3 bases: TGTGCCAGCAGCTTAAACAGGAACACTGAAGCTTTCTTT.

Only one count was recorded for this clone. The gene calls are TRBV4-3 and TRBJ1-2; 11 bases map to TRBD1. CDR3 length: 15 amino acids. V gave up 5 bases and J gave up 2 bases; unmatched junction bases: 4. In germline, CDR1 is LGHNA, CDR2 YSLEER. CDR3 amino acids: CASSDRDRGNYGYTF. The DNA for the CDR3 is TGCGCCAGCAGCGACCGGGACAGGGGGAACTATGGCTACACCTTC.

The gene calls are TRBV4-3 and TRBJ1-4; maybe TRBD1 (6 bases). The CDR3 spans 17 residues. V was pared by 0 bases and J by 5 bases, with 16 bases between. Germline V lookup: CDR1 LGHNA, CDR2 YSLEER. CDR3: CASSQDLRGQLNEKLFF. CDR3 sequence (DNA): TGCGCCAGCAGCCAAGATCTTAGAGGACAGTTGAATGAAAAACTGTTTTTT.

The chain combines TRBV4-1 with TRBJ2-3; D is unclear. V was cut by 0 bases and J by 2 bases, with 12 bases left in between. CDR3 length: 16 amino acids. Germline loops: CDR1 MGHRA, CDR2 YSYEKL. The CDR3 region is CASSQEREADTDTQYF. In nucleotides, the CDR3 is TGCGCCAGCAGCCAAGAAAGAGAGGCAGACACAGATACGCAGTATTTT.

The chain employs TRBV28 and TRBJ1-2, with D possibly matching TRBD1 (6 bases). Germline V gene sequence: CDR1 MDHEN, CDR2 SYDVKM. V lost 5 bases and J 5 bases, leaving 30 bases between the germline ends. CDR3 size: 19 residues. CDR3 nucleotides: TGTGCCAGCAGTCCTAGCAGGGGAAGCGAGCAGTTAGTTAGGTATGGCTACACCTTC. It encodes CASSPSRGSEQLVRYGYTF.

This rearrangement joins TRBV30 to TRBJ2-3; the D is unclear. Deletions cut 2 bases from V and 0 bases from J, with 6 bases between. Germline V gives CDR1 GTSNPN, CDR2 SVGIG (reference sequence). This CDR3 comprises 13 residues. This CDR3 is CAWSRISTDTQYF. CDR3 coding DNA: TGTGCCTGGAGTCGGATTAGCACAGATACGCAGTATTTT.

This clone came up once. The chain has TRBV27 and TRBJ2-1, with TRBD1 matching over 12 bases. Germline CDR1 and CDR2: MNHEY and SMNVEV (reference sequence). With V trimmed by 6 bases and J by 7 bases, 10 bases remained unmatched. CDR3 length equals 16 residues. CDR3 in amino acids: CASRRTGTGGENEQFF. CDR3 nucleotide sequence: TGTGCCAGCAGGCGAACCGGGACAGGGGGCGAAAATGAGCAGTTCTTC.

V is TRBV18 and J is TRBJ2-1; 10 positions agree with TRBD1. The CDR3 runs 16 residues. Germline-derived CDR1 and CDR2 are KGHSH and LQKENI. V dropped 0 bases and J dropped 7; count of bases not matched to a gene: 6. CDR3 sequence: CASSPPDRGYMNEQFF. The CDR3 DNA reads as TGTGCCAGCTCACCACCGGACAGGGGGTACATGAATGAGCAGTTCTTC.

The chain has TRBV19 and TRBJ1-1; possibly TRBD1 for D (5 bases). This CDR3 region has 14 residues. The V end lost 3 bases, the J end lost 5 bases, and 13 bases lay between the germline ends. Germline lookup yields CDR1 LNHDA and CDR2 SQIVND (reference sequence). This chain's CDR3 is CASSIAGFQTEAFF. CDR3 coding DNA: TGTGCCAGTAGTATCGCAGGGTTTCAGACTGAAGCTTTCTTT.

This chain uses TRBV6-6 with TRBJ1-1; maybe TRBD1 (5 bases). The germline gives CDR1 MNHNY, CDR2 SVGAGI (reference sequence). The CDR3 consists of 14 residues. Between the trimmed V and J ends, which lost 2 bases and 5 bases, there was a span of 12 bases. The CDR3 DNA is TGTGCCAGCAGTTACCCTGTGGGGGGGACTGAAGCTTTCTTT. Translated, it gives CASSYPVGGTEAFF.

The V call is TRBV6-6, the J call TRBJ2-3; TRBD1 agrees at 9 bases. J was trimmed by 3 bases and V by 4 bases; bases with no gene match: 5. Germline assignment: CDR1 MNHNY and CDR2 SVGAGI (reference sequence). The CDR3 is made up of 15 amino acids. CDR3 in DNA: TGTGCCAGCAGTTTAGGGGACAGGGCTACAGATACGCAGTATTTT. Translation gives CASSLGDRATDTQYF.

The chain has TRBV19 and TRBJ2-5; TRBD1 matches 7 bases. V shed 6 bases and J 1 base; nucleotides not matched to a gene: 5. The CDR3 totals 14 residues. CDR1 is LNHDA, CDR2 SQIVND, per germline (reference sequence). CDR3: CASSAGDSQETQYF. The CDR3 DNA follows: TGTGCCAGTAGCGCCGGGGACAGCCAAGAGACCCAGTACTTC.

The rearrangement joins TRBV27 to TRBJ2-2; 12 bases fit TRBD1. V shed 2 bases, J shed 2 bases, and the junction held 0 bases outside the gene matches. This CDR3 has 16 amino acids. Germline V gives CDR1 MNHEY, CDR2 SMNVEV (reference sequence). CDR3 sequence reads: CASSLGTGGNTGELFF. Written as DNA, the CDR3 is TGTGCCAGCAGTTTAGGGACAGGGGGCAACACCGGGGAGCTGTTTTTT.

The rearrangement links TRBV4-2 to TRBJ2-1; 7 nucleotides match TRBD1. V lost 2 bases, J lost 2 bases, and 6 bases stayed unmatched. The germline gives CDR1 LGHNA, CDR2 YNFKEQ. The CDR3 is 16 residues long. Here the CDR3 DNA reads TGTGCCAGCAGCCAAAGCAGGGGGATCACCTACAATGAGCAGTTCTTC. Protein sequence: CASSQSRGITYNEQFF.

This clone has a single count. The chain uses TRBV28 and TRBJ1-2; TRBD1 might be the D (5 bases). Between the trimmed V and J ends, which lost 4 bases and 7 bases, there was a span of 13 bases. CDR3 size: 13 residues. The germline V gene encodes CDR1 MDHEN and CDR2 SYDVKM. The CDR3 coding sequence is TGTGCCAGCAGTTCATTAGGGGCGGGTGGCTACACCTTC. It yields the protein CASSSLGAGGYTF.

The J gene is TRBJ2-1, the V gene TRBV5-6, with D maybe TRBD1 (6 bases). The CDR3 runs to 13 residues. V was pared by 7 bases and J by 3 bases, with 11 bases between. The germline V gene encodes CDR1 SGHDT and CDR2 YYEEEE. The DNA of the CDR3 is TGTGCCAGCTTCGGGGACAACTACAATGAGCAGTTCTTC. As protein: CASFGDNYNEQFF.

This chain uses TRBV13 with TRBJ1-2; D is perhaps TRBD1 (5 bases). Germline V CDR1 and CDR2: PRHDT, FYEKMQ (reference sequence). V was pared by 5 bases and J by 6 bases, with 16 bases between. The CDR3 extends over 14 amino acids. The CDR3: CASSAWGVGDGYTF. In DNA, the CDR3 is TGTGCCAGCAGCGCTTGGGGGGTTGGCGATGGCTACACCTTC.

Only one count was recorded for this clone. This chain joins TRBV5-1 and TRBJ2-7; a possible D gene is TRBD2 (5 bases). This CDR3 is built from 15 residues. Germline V gene sequence: CDR1 SGHRS, CDR2 YFSETQ. V lost 0 bases, J lost 1 base, and 11 bases lay in between. The CDR3 reads CASSLGLFGSYEQYF. In DNA, the CDR3 is TGCGCCAGCAGCTTGGGACTATTTGGTTCCTACGAGCAGTACTTC.

CDR3 nucleotides: TGCGCCAGCAGCCAAGACCCAGGGACCGAGGGGGAGACCCAGTACTTC. This translates into CASSQDPGTEGETQYF. The chain employs TRBV4-3 and TRBJ2-5, with D perhaps assigned TRBD1 or TRBD2 (5 bases each). This CDR3 contains 16 residues. V was trimmed by 0 bases and J by 5 bases, leaving 16 bases between them. Germline CDR1 and CDR2: LGHNA and YSLEER.

The chain employs TRBV19 and TRBJ1-2, with D hard to call. This CDR3 contains 14 residues. Germline V lookup: CDR1 LNHDA, CDR2 SQIVND (reference sequence). Trimming cost V 9 bases and J 2 bases, with 16 bases left between them. CDR3 bases: TGTGCCAGCGATAACACGGGCTCGAACTATGGCTACACCTTC. This gives the protein CASDNTGSNYGYTF.

For the CDR3, the DNA is TGTGCCAGCACTTGGAGAAACACCATATATTTT. Residues: CASTWRNTIYF. The chain joins TRBV28 to TRBJ1-3; D is unclear. Trimming removed 7 bases from V and 5 bases from J, with 6 bases in between. Germline V gene lookup returns CDR1 MDHEN and CDR2 SYDVKM. CDR3 length: 11 amino acids.

J is TRBJ1-2 and V is TRBV5-1; the D is unclear. Germline V lookup: CDR1 SGHRS, CDR2 YFSETQ. This CDR3 has 12 residues. Trimming took 3 bases from V and 5 from J, leaving 8 bases between them. CDR3 loop: CASSSLDYGYTF. CDR3 nucleotides: TGCGCCAGCAGCTCCCTTGATTATGGCTACACCTTC.